This TCR beta chain stems from a study of response to subunit inactivated influenza vaccine. This clonotype appeared many times. What it binds is unknown. Study-wide points: Seasonal influenza vaccination, on each occasion, was suggested by the authors to recruit few new T cells.

TCRdb re-analysed the RT-PCR reads in MiXCR, keeping a single row per CDR3 protein. Here the sample spans more than 400,000 distinct CDR3 sequences, approximately 10% being singletons. Between the trimmed V and J ends, which lost 1 base and 7 bases, there was a span of 10 bases. The CDR3 sequence is 13 residues long. The TCR comes from a middle-aged man who received an inactivated influenza vaccine. The sequencing used PBMCs from blood, collected more than 35 days after vaccination. This rearrangement joins TRBV12-3 or TRBV12-4 to TRBJ1-2; maybe TRBD1 (5 bases). CDR3 DNA sequence: TGTGCCAGCAGTTTAGGGACGGGGCTTGGCTACACCTTC. Translated: CASSLGTGLGYTF.